This T cell receptor (beta chain) was captured by sequencing in a study of molecular identifiers for immune sequencing clone quantification. Looking at the study overall: Split five ways in replicates, RNA from about 20,000 or 100,000 naive CD8 cells had four portions sequenced. Findings of the study overall: Identical TCR molecules sharing a barcode could underestimate highly expanded clone sizes. Jurkat TCR RNA from one cell was spiked into roughly 1 million naive cells, and it was reportedly detectable there.

Listed TCR primers and previously described methods were used for bulk TCR libraries. TCRdb re-derived calls from the PCR reads in MiXCR, one entry per CDR3 protein. The repertoire holds approximately 630,000 distinct CDR3 sequences, with approximately 24% as singletons. Germline V CDR1 and CDR2: SEHNR, FQNEAQ (reference sequence). This CDR3 spans 18 amino acids. V trimming: 3 bases; J trimming: 4 bases; junction bases outside the gene matches: 15. This clonotype was detected many times. What it binds is not known. This TCR was recovered from a human donor in good health. Some libraries in this study had Jurkat cell RNA spiked in. J is TRBJ2-5 and V is TRBV7-9, with 9 bases identical to TRBD2. What was sequenced was naive CD8+ T cells from blood, with Jurkat cell RNA spiked in. Regarding subset: FACS-sorted CD8+CD4-CCR7+CD45RA+ naive T cells. CDR3 sequence (DNA): TGTGCCAGCAGCTTTCAGTATCGTCTAGCGGGATGGTTAGAGACCCAGTACTTC. Its protein is CASSFQYRLAGWLETQYF.